Below, 30 T cell receptor beta chains from the same sample are listed, as sequenced in a study of CD8 T cells in Susac syndrome. When the RNA was reverse transcribed, random hexamers were used with an input of roughly 0.45 to 1 ug. Each CDR3 protein gets one entry after TCRdb re-called the immunoSEQ multiplex PCR reads with MiXCR. The sample holds about 200,000 distinct CDR3 sequences; about 93% are singletons and the top ten take roughly 0.13%. Sequenced material: CD8+ T cells from PBMCs. These TCRs come from a human donor with multiple sclerosis.

This chain uses TRBV6-2 or TRBV6-3 with TRBJ2-7; 8 nucleotides align to TRBD1. The CDR3 sequence is 15 residues long. CDR1 is MNHEY and CDR2 is SVGEGT in the germline V gene. Trimming cost V 4 bases and J 0 bases; bases outside gene matches: 5. In DNA, the CDR3 is TGTGCCAGCAGTTGGACAGGGTCAAACTCCTACGAGCAGTACTTC. As protein: CASSWTGSNSYEQYF.

The chain joins TRBV7-9 to TRBJ1-1; D may be TRBD1 (5 bases). The V end lost 5 bases, the J end lost 2 bases, and 9 bases lay between the germline ends. The CDR3 has 13 residues. Germline V gene lookup returns CDR1 SEHNR and CDR2 FQNEAQ (reference sequence). The CDR3 bases are TGTGCCAGCAGCCGGGACCCAAACACTGAAGCTTTCTTT. Translation: CASSRDPNTEAFF.

V gene TRBV15 combines with J gene TRBJ1-2, with D possibly TRBD1 on 6 matching bases. Germline V gives CDR1 LNHNV, CDR2 YYDKDF (reference sequence). V was cut by 1 base and J by 4 bases, with 19 bases left in between. This CDR3 spans 17 amino acids. The chain's CDR3 is CATSRVPSTGIGYGYTF. The CDR3 nucleotides read TGTGCCACCAGCAGAGTCCCCTCTACAGGGATCGGCTATGGCTACACCTTC.

The chain's CDR3 is CASSSLLQGGHSPLHF. The CDR3 DNA is TGTGCCAGCAGCTCGCTACTACAGGGTGGTCATTCACCCCTCCACTTT. The chain links TRBV7-9 to TRBJ1-6; D might be TRBD1 (6 bases). The germline gives CDR1 SEHNR, CDR2 FQNEAQ (reference sequence). Trimming removed 4 bases from V and 8 bases from J, with 18 bases in between. The CDR3 runs to 16 residues.

The V call is TRBV12-3 or TRBV12-4, the J call TRBJ2-2; D unresolved. This CDR3 contains 14 residues. The V end was cut by 3 bases, the J end by 5 bases, with 10 bases between. CDR3 sequence: CASSFPIGTGELFF. The DNA for the CDR3 is TGTGCCAGCAGTTTCCCCATCGGGACCGGGGAGCTGTTTTTT.

This sequence joins TRBV12-5 and TRBJ1-1; D gene ambiguous. This CDR3 is built from 11 residues. CDR1 and CDR2 from the germline V gene are LGHNT and FRNRAP. V dropped 6 bases and J dropped 7 bases, with 9 bases sitting between them. The CDR3 nucleotides read TGTGCTAGTGGGTTTGGCATTGAAGCTTTCTTT. It yields the protein CASGFGIEAFF.

This rearrangement joins TRBV27 to TRBJ1-2; the match to TRBD1 covers 7 bases. V lost 4 bases, J lost 3 bases, and 5 bases stayed unmatched. Germline CDR1 and CDR2: MNHEY and SMNVEV (reference sequence). The CDR3 totals 14 residues. CDR3 DNA sequence: TGTGCCAGCAGTTCCCCCGGGACAGACTATGGCTACACCTTC. It codes for CASSSPGTDYGYTF.

The V and J genes are TRBV5-8 and TRBJ2-7; D is unresolved. CDR1 and CDR2 from the germline V gene are SGHTS and YDEGEE. Trimming took off 6 bases at V and 3 bases at J, with 16 bases between the two ends. The CDR3 is 14 amino acids. The DNA of the CDR3 is TGTGCCAGCAAGTTCGGCCTAGGCCTCTACGAGCAGTACTTC. It yields the protein CASKFGLGLYEQYF.

The chain carries TRBV27 and TRBJ2-2, with D hard to call. Germline V gene lookup returns CDR1 MNHEY and CDR2 SMNVEV (reference sequence). Trimming took 5 bases from V and 0 from J, leaving 7 bases between them. The length of the CDR3 is 14 residues. CDR3 region: CASSDLSNTGELFF. The CDR3 nucleotides read TGTGCCAGCAGTGACCTGTCGAACACCGGGGAGCTGTTTTTT.

The rearrangement joins TRBV7-9 to TRBJ2-2; 9 bases align to TRBD2. The CDR3 spans 17 residues. Germline V gives CDR1 SEHNR, CDR2 FQNEAQ (reference sequence). The junction had 14 bases not matched to a gene; V was cut back by 5 bases and J by 7 bases. CDR3 DNA sequence: TGTGCCAGCAGCCCGGGGGCTAGCGGGAAATGGAGCGGGGAGCTGTTTTTT. Encoded protein: CASSPGASGKWSGELFF.

The V and J genes are TRBV20-1 and TRBJ1-2; 7 bases match TRBD1. The CDR3 has 11 amino acids. The germline gives CDR1 DFQATT, CDR2 SNEGSKA (reference sequence). V trimming: 7 bases; J trimming: 5 bases; junction bases outside the gene matches: 4. The CDR3 DNA reads TGCAGTGGTGGGACAGAGTATGGCTACACCTTC. Its protein is CSGGTEYGYTF.

This clonotype is a singleton in its sample. The V gene is TRBV20-1, the J gene TRBJ2-5; 15 positions agree with TRBD2. Germline CDR1 is DFQATT and CDR2 is SNEGSKA (reference sequence). The V segment lost 1 base and the J segment 4 bases; nucleotides outside the gene matches: 10. This CDR3 has 18 amino acids. The CDR3, as DNA: TGCAGTGCTAGAGTTCCCGGGACTAGCGGGGGGCCGGGAGAGACCCAGTACTTC. It codes for CSARVPGTSGGPGETQYF.

The chain couples TRBV9 to TRBJ2-3, with 12 bases matching TRBD2. The germline CDR1 and CDR2 sequences are SGDLS and YYNGEE. This CDR3 spans 16 amino acids. J lost 7 bases, V lost 4 bases, and 10 bases had no gene match. This CDR3 reads CASSFATSGGSNTQYF. The CDR3 nucleotides are TGTGCCAGCAGCTTCGCGACTAGCGGGGGATCGAATACGCAGTATTTT. Variable domain in full (rest from reference TRBV9 and TRBJ2-3): DSGVTQTPKHLITATGQRVTLRCSPRSGDLSVYWYQQSLDQGLQFLIQYYNGEERAKGNILERFSAQQFPDLHSELNLSSLELGDSALYFCASSFATSGGSNTQYFGPGTRLTVL.

The chain recombines TRBV9 with TRBJ1-5; 8 nucleotides line up with TRBD1. CDR1 is SGDLS, CDR2 YYNGEE, per germline. J was trimmed by 5 bases and V by 4 bases; bases with no gene match: 8. This CDR3 spans 15 amino acids. CDR3 in DNA: TGTGCCAGCAGCAGGACAGGGAGTGAGGATCAGCCCCAGCATTTT. Protein sequence: CASSRTGSEDQPQHF.

The V and J genes are TRBV5-1 and TRBJ2-1, with D unclear. With 0 bases removed from V and 4 bases from J, the gap between germline ends came to 14 bases. The germline CDR1 and CDR2 sequences are SGHRS and YFSETQ. The CDR3 spans 16 residues. CDR3 in amino acids: CASSLVPWPPYNEQFF. The CDR3 DNA is TGCGCCAGCAGCTTGGTCCCATGGCCACCTTACAATGAGCAGTTCTTC.

The chain is built from TRBV9 and TRBJ1-1; D call uncertain. Germline assignment: CDR1 SGDLS and CDR2 YYNGEE. The CDR3 totals 12 residues. Trimming stripped 5 bases from V and 8 bases from J, with 13 bases between. The CDR3 loop reads CASRAPLGEAFF. Here the CDR3 DNA reads TGTGCCAGCAGGGCCCCTTTGGGAGAAGCTTTCTTT.

CDR3: CATSDPGQGGGNQPQHF. The CDR3 DNA is TGTGCCACCAGTGACCCCGGACAGGGCGGGGGAAATCAGCCCCAGCATTTT. The chain uses TRBV24-1 and TRBJ1-5, with TRBD1 matching 8 bases. CDR1 KGHDR and CDR2 SFDVKD come from the germline V gene. The CDR3 is 17 amino acids. With V trimmed by 4 bases and J by 4 bases, 11 bases remained unmatched.

V gene TRBV29-1 combines with J gene TRBJ2-7; the D is unclear. The CDR3 runs 13 residues. Trimming removed 3 bases at V and 3 bases at J, with 12 bases between. The germline CDR1 and CDR2 sequences are SQVTM and ANQGSEA. CDR3 amino acids: CSVESDPSYEQYF. The DNA of the CDR3 is TGCAGCGTTGAGAGCGATCCCAGCTACGAGCAGTACTTC.

The chain couples TRBV30 to TRBJ1-1; 7 bases match TRBD1. This CDR3 spans 13 amino acids. The V and J ends lost 4 bases and 11 bases, in that order; junction bases with no gene match: 13. In germline, CDR1 is GTSNPN, CDR2 SVGIG (reference sequence). The CDR3 here is CAWTPGQRRFAFF. For the CDR3, the DNA is TGTGCCTGGACCCCGGGACAGCGTAGGTTTGCTTTCTTT.

The chain carries TRBV6-5 and TRBJ1-5, with 7 bases matching TRBD1. Trimming took 5 bases from V and 6 from J; bases not matched to a gene: 7. Germline-derived CDR1 and CDR2 are MNHEY and SVGAGI. There are 14 residues in the CDR3. The CDR3 DNA reads TGTGCCAGCAGTCCTGACAGGGAGGGTCAGCCCCAGCATTTT. It translates to CASSPDREGQPQHF.

The chain uses TRBV11-3 and TRBJ2-1; TRBD1 is a possible D gene (5 bases). CDR1 is SGHNT and CDR2 is YENEEA in the germline V gene. This CDR3 has 13 residues. V was clipped by 5 bases and J by 3 bases, with 8 bases between them. CDR3 in amino acids: CASSQGVYNEQFF. CDR3 nucleotide sequence: TGTGCCAGCAGCCAGGGCGTCTACAATGAGCAGTTCTTC.

The chain carries TRBV29-1 and TRBJ1-3; unclear D gene. Germline V CDR1 and CDR2: SQVTM, ANQGSEA. CDR3 length: 13 residues. The V end was cut by 5 bases, the J end by 0 bases, with 8 bases between. In DNA, the CDR3 is TGCAGCGTTAGGATAGGCTCTGGAAACACCATATATTTT. As protein: CSVRIGSGNTIYF.

The chain couples TRBV7-9 to TRBJ2-3; a weak D match, TRBD2 (5 bases). Germline loops: CDR1 SEHNR, CDR2 FQNEAQ (reference sequence). This CDR3 region has 13 residues. Between the trimmed V and J ends, which lost 9 bases and 0 bases, there was a span of 10 bases. CDR3 amino acids: CAREDVSTDTQYF. In nucleotides, the CDR3 is TGTGCCAGGGAGGACGTTAGCACAGATACGCAGTATTTT.

The genes are TRBV12-5 and TRBJ1-2; D might be TRBD1 (5 bases). This CDR3 spans 14 amino acids. Trimming removed 2 bases from V and 4 bases from J, with 11 bases in between. Germline lookup yields CDR1 LGHNT and CDR2 FRNRAP. The CDR3 DNA sequence: TGTGCTAGTGGTTTGTCCCAGGGTATCTATGGCTACACCTTC. Translating it yields CASGLSQGIYGYTF.

J is TRBJ2-2 and V is TRBV14; possibly TRBD1 for D (5 bases). Trimming pared 6 bases from V and 3 bases from J, leaving 11 bases between. Germline values: CDR1 SGHDN, CDR2 FVKESK. The length of the CDR3 is 14 residues. CDR3 loop: CASRLRVDTGELFF. Here the CDR3 DNA reads TGTGCCAGCAGGCTCAGGGTGGACACCGGGGAGCTGTTTTTT.

The chain carries TRBV2 and TRBJ2-5; 10 nucleotides agree with TRBD1. CDR1 and CDR2 (germline): SNHLY, FYNNEI. Trimming removed 2 bases from V and 4 bases from J; junction bases left unmatched: 7. CDR3 length: 16 residues. The CDR3 is CASSEMDRGFRETQYF. For the CDR3, the DNA is TGTGCCAGCAGTGAAATGGACAGGGGGTTCCGAGAGACCCAGTACTTC.

The V and J genes are TRBV5-6 and TRBJ2-7; D gene uncertain. The germline CDR1 and CDR2 sequences are SGHDT and YYEEEE. The CDR3 contains 14 residues. Trimming took 0 bases from V and 4 from J, leaving 11 bases between them. CDR3 DNA: TGTGCCAGCAGCTTGGGGGTCATCGGATACGAGCAGTACTTC. Translated, it gives CASSLGVIGYEQYF.

The rearrangement uses TRBV24-1 and TRBJ2-3; tentative D call: TRBD2 (6 bases). The CDR3 is made up of 16 amino acids. Germline loops: CDR1 KGHDR, CDR2 SFDVKD. V dropped 6 bases and J dropped 3 bases, with 18 bases sitting between them. Written as DNA, the CDR3 is TGTGCCACCAGTCCCGGGCACGGGGGAAGGACAGATACGCAGTATTTT. Its protein is CATSPGHGGRTDTQYF.

This chain uses TRBV12-3 or TRBV12-4 with TRBJ1-3, with D tentatively TRBD1 (5 bases). The CDR3 spans 15 residues. The germline V and J ends were trimmed by 6 bases and 0 bases, with 12 bases remaining between them. The CDR3 region is CASRPSTVSGNTIYF. DNA for the CDR3: TGTGCCAGCAGACCTTCGACAGTCTCTGGAAACACCATATATTTT.

This clonotype came up a few times. This chain connects TRBV2 to TRBJ1-1; 7 nucleotides agree with TRBD1. Germline assignment: CDR1 SNHLY and CDR2 FYNNEI. The CDR3 length is 13 residues. Trimming at V came to 8 bases and at J to 1 base, leaving 4 bases not matched to a gene. The CDR3 region is CASSRTGNTEAFF. CDR3 DNA sequence: TGTGCCAGCTCCCGGACAGGGAACACTGAAGCTTTCTTT.